What follows describes a single T cell receptor (beta chain). Antigen: not known. This record belongs to a study of T cell responses to AZD1222 COVID-19 vaccine. Broader study findings: Researchers report vaccine-associated CD4 TCRs spanning spike, with dominance at 160-218 and 743-854.

The length of the CDR3 is 14 residues. V shed 4 bases and J shed 7 bases, with 16 bases lying between them. Whether given at about 4 or about 12 weeks, second doses were pooled. TCRdb's copy holds only in-frame clones and misses some; the assay was immunoSEQ multiplex PCR. The sample shows 53,000 or so clones, just over 85% of them seen only once. The clonotype originates from an adult who received the AZD1222 COVID-19 vaccine. The specimen comprised peripheral blood, sampled 28 days after the second AZD1222 dose. This chain uses TRBV23-1 with TRBJ2-5; no clear D gene. TRBV23-1 is designated an ORF whose function remains uncertain. The CDR3 spells CASSLSGVRLTQYF. In nucleotides, the CDR3 is TGCGCCAGCAGTCTCTCAGGTGTTAGGTTGACCCAGTACTTC.